This T cell receptor (beta chain) was recovered during a study of blood T cell repertoires in COVID-19. Study information: Collection of acute and convalescent COVID-19 samples took place in the United States, Italy and Spain. PBMCs, B-cell-depleted T cells, or T cells were the source of the cDNA or gDNA that made up the material.

Original processing methods: Amplifying reference gene primers gave estimates of nucleated cell counts. The table came from immunoSEQ multiplex PCR; TCRdb's copy has only in-frame clones and leaves some out. The V and J calls and clone size come from that table; D and trimming were worked out from the DNA. Found here are around 72,000 clones, roughly 83% of them singletons; the top ten hold about 18%. The CDR3 covers 12 residues. Germline lookup yields CDR1 SGHKS and CDR2 YYEKEE (reference sequence). V lost 4 bases to trimming and J lost 8 bases, with 10 bases between them. This receptor was identified in a woman older than 75 with acute or convalescent COVID-19. Specimen: peripheral blood. The chain carries TRBV5-5 and TRBJ2-1; a possible D gene is TRBD1 (5 bases). Here the CDR3 reads CASSPGIDEQFF. In DNA, the CDR3 is TGTGCCAGCAGCCCAGGGATTGATGAGCAGTTCTTC.